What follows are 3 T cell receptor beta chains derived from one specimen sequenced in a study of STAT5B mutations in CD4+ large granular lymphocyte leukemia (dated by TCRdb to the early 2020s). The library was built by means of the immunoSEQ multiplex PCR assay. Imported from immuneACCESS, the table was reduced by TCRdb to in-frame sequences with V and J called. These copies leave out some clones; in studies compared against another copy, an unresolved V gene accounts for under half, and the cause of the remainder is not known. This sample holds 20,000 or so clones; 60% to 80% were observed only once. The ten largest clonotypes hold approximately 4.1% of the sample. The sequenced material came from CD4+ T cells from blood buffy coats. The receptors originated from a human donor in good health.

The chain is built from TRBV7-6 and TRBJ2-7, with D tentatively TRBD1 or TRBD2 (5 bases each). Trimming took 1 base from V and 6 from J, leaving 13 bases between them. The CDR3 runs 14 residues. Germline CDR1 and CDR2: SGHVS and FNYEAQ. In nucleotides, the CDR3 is TGTGCCAGCAGCTTAGATGGTGGGGGTGGCGAGCAGTACTTC. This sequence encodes CASSLDGGGGEQYF.

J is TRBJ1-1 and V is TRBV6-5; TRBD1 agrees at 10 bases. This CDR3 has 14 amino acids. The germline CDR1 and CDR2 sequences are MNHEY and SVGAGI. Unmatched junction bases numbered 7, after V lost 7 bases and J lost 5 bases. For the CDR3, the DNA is TGTGCCAGCATAGTTAGGACAGGGGGGACTGAAGCTTTCTTT. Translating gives CASIVRTGGTEAFF.

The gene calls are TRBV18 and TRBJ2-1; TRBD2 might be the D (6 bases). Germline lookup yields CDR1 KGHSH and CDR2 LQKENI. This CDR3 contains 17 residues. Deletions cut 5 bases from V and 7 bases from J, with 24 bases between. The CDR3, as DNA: TGTGCCAGCTCAGTGACCCAGATGTCTAGCGTAGGGAATGAGCAGTTCTTC. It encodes CASSVTQMSSVGNEQFF.